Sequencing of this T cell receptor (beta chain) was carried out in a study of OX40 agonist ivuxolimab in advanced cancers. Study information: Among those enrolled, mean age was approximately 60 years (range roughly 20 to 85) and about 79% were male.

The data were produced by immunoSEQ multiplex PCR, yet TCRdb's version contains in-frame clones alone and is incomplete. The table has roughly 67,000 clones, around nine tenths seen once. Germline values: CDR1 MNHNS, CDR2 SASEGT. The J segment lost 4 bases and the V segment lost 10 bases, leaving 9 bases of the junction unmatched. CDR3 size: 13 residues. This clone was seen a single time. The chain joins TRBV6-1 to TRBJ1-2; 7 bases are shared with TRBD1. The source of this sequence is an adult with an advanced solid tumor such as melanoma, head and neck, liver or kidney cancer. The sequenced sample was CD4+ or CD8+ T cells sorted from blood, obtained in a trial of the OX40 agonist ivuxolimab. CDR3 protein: CATATGSRYGYTF. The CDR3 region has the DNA TGTGCCACCGCGACAGGGTCCCGCTATGGCTACACCTTC.